This is a list of T cell receptor beta chains from one sample in a study of Ad26.COV2.S vaccination and SARS-CoV-2 variants. Clones were read by immunoSEQ multiplex PCR, and TCRdb kept only the in-frame ones, dropping some. Of 400,000 to 500,000 clones in the sample, roughly 90% were seen once. Sequenced material: peripheral blood, taken in a trial of Ad26.COV2.S vaccine versus placebo. All receptors come from a person between 18 and 65 years old who received the Ad26.COV2.S COVID-19 vaccine or a placebo. The CDR3 runs from the conserved cysteine through the conserved F or W. Each record gives: clone size, J gene, V gene, D gene, CDR3 DNA, CDR3 protein. The D gene is left open where the match is weak. Size tells how often a clone was seen (once, few, many) or the class of an expanded clone, and some rows leave it out.

clone_size: .; j_call: TRBJ1-2; v_call: TRBV24-1; d_call: TRBD1; cdr3_nt: TGTGCCACCAGGGGACAGCGAAAGGAAGGTTATGGCTACACCTTC; cdr3_aa: CATRGQRKEGYGYTF
clone_size: few; j_call: TRBJ1-2; v_call: TRBV6-1; d_call: .; cdr3_nt: TGTGCCAGCAGTGAAGCTGCCAGGCTTAACTATGGCTACACCTTC; cdr3_aa: CASSEAARLNYGYTF
clone_size: .; j_call: TRBJ1-1; v_call: TRBV5-4; d_call: .; cdr3_nt: TGTGCCAGCAGCTTGGTGGGGGGCGGGAACACTGAAGCTTTCTTT; cdr3_aa: CASSLVGGGNTEAFF
clone_size: .; j_call: TRBJ2-5; v_call: TRBV20-1; d_call: .; cdr3_nt: TGCAGTGCTAGCCAAGAGACCCAGTACTTC; cdr3_aa: CSASQETQYF
clone_size: .; j_call: TRBJ2-3; v_call: TRBV5-1; d_call: TRBD2; cdr3_nt: TGCGCCAGCAGCCGCGGACTAGACGGCGGCACAGATACGCAGTATTTT; cdr3_aa: CASSRGLDGGTDTQYF
clone_size: .; j_call: TRBJ1-1; v_call: TRBV7-9; d_call: TRBD1; cdr3_nt: TGTGCCAGCAGCTCCCGGTCGACAGGGGTGAACACTGAAGCTTTCTTT; cdr3_aa: CASSSRSTGVNTEAFF
clone_size: .; j_call: TRBJ2-6; v_call: TRBV7-3; d_call: .; cdr3_nt: TGTGCCAGCAGCTCACCGCCGGGACGGATGTCTGGGGCCAACGTCCTGACTTTC; cdr3_aa: CASSSPPGRMSGANVLTF
clone_size: .; j_call: TRBJ2-3; v_call: TRBV19; d_call: .; cdr3_nt: TGTGCCAGTAGTAACAGGGGGGGAGATACGCAGTATTTT; cdr3_aa: CASSNRGGDTQYF
clone_size: .; j_call: TRBJ1-1; v_call: TRBV5-1; d_call: .; cdr3_nt: TGCGCCAGCAGCTTGGGAGCGGCTGAAGCTTTCTTT; cdr3_aa: CASSLGAAEAFF
clone_size: once; j_call: TRBJ2-7; v_call: TRBV5-1; d_call: .; cdr3_nt: TGCGCCAGCAGCTTGAAATACGACGGAAACTACGAGCAGTACTTC; cdr3_aa: CASSLKYDGNYEQYF
clone_size: many; j_call: TRBJ2-3; v_call: TRBV6-4; d_call: TRBD2; cdr3_nt: TGTGCCAGCAGTGACTCCCCTAGCGGGGGGGCAGATACGCAGTATTTT; cdr3_aa: CASSDSPSGGADTQYF
clone_size: .; j_call: TRBJ2-1; v_call: TRBV15; d_call: TRBD1; cdr3_nt: TGTGCCACCAGAAGAGCACAGGGGGCGCGTTCCTACAATGAGCAGTTCTTC; cdr3_aa: CATRRAQGARSYNEQFF
clone_size: few; j_call: TRBJ2-1; v_call: TRBV15; d_call: TRBD2; cdr3_nt: TGTGCCACCAGACCCTCAGCCGGGACAGGGGGACTAGCGGGGAGCTCCTACAATGAGCAGTTCTTC; cdr3_aa: CATRPSAGTGGLAGSSYNEQFF
clone_size: .; j_call: TRBJ2-6; v_call: TRBV28; d_call: TRBD2; cdr3_nt: TGTGCCAGCAGCCCGGGGGGGGCGTCTGGGGCCAACGTCCTGACTTTC; cdr3_aa: CASSPGGASGANVLTF
clone_size: .; j_call: TRBJ2-2; v_call: TRBV25-1; d_call: TRBD1; cdr3_nt: TGTGCCAGCTCCTTACAGGGGGCGAACACCGGGGAGCTGTTTTTT; cdr3_aa: CASSLQGANTGELFF
clone_size: .; j_call: TRBJ2-3; v_call: TRBV7-2; d_call: TRBD2; cdr3_nt: TGTGCCAGCAGCCCAGGACTAGCCCGCACAGATACGCAGTATTTT; cdr3_aa: CASSPGLARTDTQYF
clone_size: .; j_call: TRBJ1-5; v_call: TRBV7-2; d_call: .; cdr3_nt: TGTGCCAGCAGCTTACGCGGGGGCGCAAATCAGCCCCAGCATTTT; cdr3_aa: CASSLRGGANQPQHF
clone_size: .; j_call: TRBJ2-7; v_call: TRBV28; d_call: TRBD2; cdr3_nt: TGTGCCAGCAGTTTAGTCAGGCGGGGGGGTACCTACGAGCAGTACTTC; cdr3_aa: CASSLVRRGGTYEQYF
clone_size: .; j_call: TRBJ1-5; v_call: TRBV6-4; d_call: .; cdr3_nt: TGTGCCAGCAGCCTAACTCATAGCAATCAGCCCCAGCATTTT; cdr3_aa: CASSLTHSNQPQHF
clone_size: once; j_call: TRBJ2-6; v_call: TRBV14; d_call: TRBD1; cdr3_nt: TGTGCCAGCAGCCAACCCGGGACAGGGACCTCGGTTGGGGCCAACGTCCTGACTTTC; cdr3_aa: CASSQPGTGTSVGANVLTF
clone_size: .; j_call: TRBJ1-5; v_call: TRBV6-6; d_call: TRBD1; cdr3_nt: TGTGCCAGCAGAGGACAGGCCTCTCAGCCCCAGCATTTT; cdr3_aa: CASRGQASQPQHF
clone_size: .; j_call: TRBJ2-3; v_call: TRBV18; d_call: .; cdr3_nt: TGTGCCAGCTCGTACCGGGGGCTTAGCACAGATACGCAGTATTTT; cdr3_aa: CASSYRGLSTDTQYF
clone_size: few; j_call: TRBJ1-5; v_call: TRBV5-4; d_call: .; cdr3_nt: TGTGCCAGCAGCTACCAACCAGGGGAGGATCAGCCCCAGCATTTT; cdr3_aa: CASSYQPGEDQPQHF
clone_size: few; j_call: TRBJ1-2; v_call: TRBV5-1; d_call: .; cdr3_nt: TGCGCCAGCAGCCCGTTTGCGGACACAATTCGCTATGGCTACACCTTC; cdr3_aa: CASSPFADTIRYGYTF
clone_size: .; j_call: TRBJ1-5; v_call: TRBV5-6; d_call: .; cdr3_nt: TGTGCCAGCAGTCCGAGGGGGGGAGACAGCAATCAGCCCCAGCATTTT; cdr3_aa: CASSPRGGDSNQPQHF
clone_size: .; j_call: TRBJ2-7; v_call: TRBV10-3; d_call: TRBD2; cdr3_nt: TGTGCCACCGGGACTAGCGGGGCTCTGTACGAGCAGTACTTC; cdr3_aa: CATGTSGALYEQYF
clone_size: .; j_call: TRBJ2-1; v_call: TRBV11-2; d_call: .; cdr3_nt: TGTGCCAGCAGCTCTCAAGGGGGGCCCAATGAGCAGTTCTTC; cdr3_aa: CASSSQGGPNEQFF
clone_size: .; j_call: TRBJ1-1; v_call: TRBV11-2; d_call: TRBD1; cdr3_nt: TGTGCCAGCAGCTTCGGGGACAGTCAAGCTTTCTTT; cdr3_aa: CASSFGDSQAFF
clone_size: .; j_call: TRBJ1-5; v_call: TRBV6-2/TRBV6-3; d_call: TRBD1; cdr3_nt: TGTGCCAGCAGCCGGGACAGTGCGCCTCAGCCCCAGCATTTT; cdr3_aa: CASSRDSAPQPQHF
clone_size: .; j_call: TRBJ2-1; v_call: TRBV29-1; d_call: .; cdr3_nt: TGCAGCGTTGAGACTATCTCCTACAATGAGCAGTTCTTC; cdr3_aa: CSVETISYNEQFF
clone_size: .; j_call: TRBJ2-1; v_call: TRBV7-8; d_call: TRBD2; cdr3_nt: TGTGCCAGCAGCTGGCGGAGCGGGGGGAGCTCCTACAATGAGCAGTTCTTC; cdr3_aa: CASSWRSGGSSYNEQFF
clone_size: once; j_call: TRBJ2-3; v_call: TRBV5-1; d_call: TRBD2; cdr3_nt: TGCGCCAGCAGCTCCGGGACTAGCGGGGGGCCTAGCACAGATACGCAGTATTTT; cdr3_aa: CASSSGTSGGPSTDTQYF
clone_size: .; j_call: TRBJ1-1; v_call: TRBV29-1; d_call: TRBD1; cdr3_nt: TGCAGCGTTGAGACGGACAGGGACACTGAAGCTTTCTTT; cdr3_aa: CSVETDRDTEAFF
clone_size: few; j_call: TRBJ1-2; v_call: TRBV19; d_call: .; cdr3_nt: TGTGCCAGTATCAATTTGAACCGGGACACTGGCTACACCTTC; cdr3_aa: CASINLNRDTGYTF
clone_size: .; j_call: TRBJ1-5; v_call: TRBV4-3; d_call: .; cdr3_nt: TGCGCCAGCAGCCAACGGGACGGCGATCAGCCCCAGCATTTT; cdr3_aa: CASSQRDGDQPQHF
clone_size: .; j_call: TRBJ1-3; v_call: TRBV7-2; d_call: .; cdr3_nt: TGTGCCAGCAGCCCTGGTCCCATCCGTGGCACCATATATTTT; cdr3_aa: CASSPGPIRGTIYF
clone_size: .; j_call: TRBJ1-5; v_call: TRBV28; d_call: .; cdr3_nt: TGTGCCAGCAGTCAGGGTAGCAATCAGCCCCAGCATTTT; cdr3_aa: CASSQGSNQPQHF
clone_size: .; j_call: TRBJ2-7; v_call: TRBV10-2; d_call: .; cdr3_nt: TGCGCCAGCACCAATACCCAGGCGGTAACCTTCTACGAGCAGTACTTC; cdr3_aa: CASTNTQAVTFYEQYF
clone_size: once; j_call: TRBJ1-4; v_call: TRBV29-1; d_call: .; cdr3_nt: TGCAGCGTTGGTGGGAAAGAGGCGCCCGAGGAGAAACTGTTTTTT; cdr3_aa: CSVGGKEAPEEKLFF
clone_size: .; j_call: TRBJ2-1; v_call: TRBV20-1; d_call: .; cdr3_nt: TGCAGTGCTAGAGGGAGGATGCAGTTCTTC; cdr3_aa: CSARGRMQFF
clone_size: once; j_call: TRBJ2-3; v_call: TRBV9; d_call: .; cdr3_nt: TGTGCCAGCAGCGTCGAATCTAGCGCCCACACAGATACGCAGTATTTT; cdr3_aa: CASSVESSAHTDTQYF
clone_size: .; j_call: TRBJ1-1; v_call: TRBV7-9; d_call: .; cdr3_nt: TGTGCCAGCAGCTTAGTGATGTCATACAACTCGAACACTGAAGCTTTCTTT; cdr3_aa: CASSLVMSYNSNTEAFF
clone_size: once; j_call: TRBJ2-2; v_call: TRBV28; d_call: TRBD1; cdr3_nt: TGTGCCAGCATCTTCGACAGGGGAACCGGGGAGCTGTTTTTT; cdr3_aa: CASIFDRGTGELFF
clone_size: .; j_call: TRBJ1-1; v_call: TRBV12-3/TRBV12-4; d_call: .; cdr3_nt: TGTGCCAGCAGGGACAACTCCCGAGCAGCTTTCTTT; cdr3_aa: CASRDNSRAAFF
clone_size: .; j_call: TRBJ2-5; v_call: TRBV9; d_call: TRBD2; cdr3_nt: TGTGCCAGCAGCCATCCTCAGGCGGGGGGTATGACCCAGTACTTC; cdr3_aa: CASSHPQAGGMTQYF
clone_size: .; j_call: TRBJ1-6; v_call: TRBV2; d_call: TRBD1; cdr3_nt: TGTGCCAGCACACGGGACAGTTATTCACCCCTCCACTTT; cdr3_aa: CASTRDSYSPLHF
clone_size: .; j_call: TRBJ2-3; v_call: TRBV5-1; d_call: .; cdr3_nt: TGCGCCAGCAGCCGGCAGGGGGGTCCCTTCTGGGATACGCAGTATTTT; cdr3_aa: CASSRQGGPFWDTQYF
clone_size: .; j_call: TRBJ2-1; v_call: TRBV7-9; d_call: TRBD2; cdr3_nt: TGTGCCAGCAGCGGTAGCGGGGGGGCCTACAATGAGCAGTTCTTC; cdr3_aa: CASSGSGGAYNEQFF
clone_size: once; j_call: TRBJ2-7; v_call: TRBV28; d_call: .; cdr3_nt: TGTGCCAGCAGGGCCGGGGTCGAGCAGTACTTC; cdr3_aa: CASRAGVEQYF
clone_size: .; j_call: TRBJ1-2; v_call: TRBV28; d_call: .; cdr3_nt: TGTGCCAGCAGCCCCCCGAGCACCCGCTATGGCTACACCTTC; cdr3_aa: CASSPPSTRYGYTF
clone_size: .; j_call: TRBJ1-6; v_call: TRBV10-2; d_call: TRBD1; cdr3_nt: TGCGCCAGCAGTGAGGGACAGGGGGTATCCTATAATTCACCCCTCCACTTT; cdr3_aa: CASSEGQGVSYNSPLHF
clone_size: once; j_call: TRBJ2-7; v_call: TRBV28; d_call: .; cdr3_nt: TGTGCCAGCAGTTTATGGGGGGGTGAGCAGTACTTC; cdr3_aa: CASSLWGGEQYF
clone_size: .; j_call: TRBJ2-3; v_call: TRBV7-2; d_call: .; cdr3_nt: TGTGCCAGCAGCTTCTGGACAGTAGGAACAGATACGCAGTATTTT; cdr3_aa: CASSFWTVGTDTQYF
clone_size: .; j_call: TRBJ1-5; v_call: TRBV6-2/TRBV6-3; d_call: TRBD1; cdr3_nt: TGTGCCAGCAGTTACCACCTTCAGGGAGACAGGGATCAGCCCCAGCATTTT; cdr3_aa: CASSYHLQGDRDQPQHF
clone_size: .; j_call: TRBJ1-2; v_call: TRBV10-2; d_call: .; cdr3_nt: TGCGCCAGCAGTTCAGGGAACTCCTATGGCTACACCTTC; cdr3_aa: CASSSGNSYGYTF
clone_size: .; j_call: TRBJ2-7; v_call: TRBV27; d_call: .; cdr3_nt: TGTGCCAGCGGTCCATCTGCGGGCGCGCAGTACTTC; cdr3_aa: CASGPSAGAQYF